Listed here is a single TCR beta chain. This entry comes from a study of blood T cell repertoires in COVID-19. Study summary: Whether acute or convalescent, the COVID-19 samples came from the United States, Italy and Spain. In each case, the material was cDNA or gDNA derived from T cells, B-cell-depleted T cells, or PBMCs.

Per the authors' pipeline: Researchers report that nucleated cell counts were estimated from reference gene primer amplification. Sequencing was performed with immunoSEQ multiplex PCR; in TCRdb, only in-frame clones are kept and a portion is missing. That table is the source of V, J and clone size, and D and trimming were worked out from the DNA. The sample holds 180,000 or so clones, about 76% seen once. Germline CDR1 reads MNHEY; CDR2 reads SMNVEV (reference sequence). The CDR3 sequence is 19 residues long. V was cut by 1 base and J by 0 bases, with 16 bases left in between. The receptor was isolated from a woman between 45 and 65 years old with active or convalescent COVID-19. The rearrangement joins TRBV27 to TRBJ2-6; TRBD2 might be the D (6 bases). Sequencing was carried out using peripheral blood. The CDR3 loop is CASSLYGGATLSGANVLTF. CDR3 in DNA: TGTGCCAGCAGTTTATACGGGGGAGCTACTCTCTCTGGGGCCAACGTCCTGACTTTC.